The rows below give T cell receptor beta chains drawn from one sample of a study of T-cell reconstitution after alpha-beta-depleted transplantation in children. TCRdb analysed the PCR reads with MiXCR anew, one entry per CDR3 protein. The table records around 960,000 distinct CDR3 sequences, roughly 29% of them present only once. The sequences come from PBMCs, mostly from graft donor cells, collected 360 days after TCRalphabeta/CD19-depleted stem cell transplant. All receptors come from a boy younger than two who had a stem cell transplant for SCID, so the T cells may come from the graft donor. CDR3s include the opening cysteine and the closing phenylalanine or tryptophan. D genes are given only for firm matches. Size is stated for part of the rows, as once, few or many counts, or as a class when the clone is expanded.

clone size	D gene	J gene	V gene	CDR3 DNA	CDR3 protein
NA	NA	TRBJ2-7	TRBV29-1	TGCAGCGTCGCCCCTGGCCAGGGGATTGACGAGCAGTACTTC	CSVAPGQGIDEQYF
few	TRBD1	TRBJ1-4	TRBV20-1	TGCAGTGCTTCGGACAGGGCTAATGAAAAACTGTTTTTT	CSASDRANEKLFF
NA	NA	TRBJ2-1	TRBV10-3	TGTGCCATCAGTGAGACAACTCTGGTAGGGTATGAGCAGTTCTTC	CAISETTLVGYEQFF
many	NA	TRBJ2-3	TRBV14	TGTGCCAGCAGCGACCTAGGCCTCCTCACAGATACGCAGTATTTT	CASSDLGLLTDTQYF
few	TRBD1	TRBJ1-1	TRBV5-6	TGTGCCAGCAACCCGCCAGGGGGACTGAACACTGAAGCTTTCTTT	CASNPPGGLNTEAFF
NA	NA	TRBJ2-7	TRBV2	TGTGCCGGCAGGGGGGTTAGGGACGACCGCTACGAGCAGTACTTC	CAGRGVRDDRYEQYF
NA	NA	TRBJ2-3	TRBV29-1	TGCAGCGTTGACCCTCCGGGACCAAGCACAGATACGCAGTATTTT	CSVDPPGPSTDTQYF
many	TRBD2	TRBJ2-5	TRBV10-3	TGTGCCATCAGTCTTAGCGGGGGTGAGACCCAGTACTTC	CAISLSGGETQYF
NA	NA	TRBJ2-5	TRBV19	TGTGCCAGTGGGGGCCACGAGACCCAGTACTTC	CASGGHETQYF
few	TRBD1	TRBJ2-1	TRBV7-3	TGTGCCAGCAGCCCCACGACAGGGGCGGCTGGAAATGAGCAGTTCTTC	CASSPTTGAAGNEQFF
NA	TRBD1	TRBJ2-5	TRBV6-5	TGTGCCAGCAGTTACGGACAGGGGGAGACCCAGTACTTC	CASSYGQGETQYF
NA	NA	TRBJ1-1	TRBV2	TGTGCCAGCACCGAGGCGGATTCGGAAGCTTTCTTT	CASTEADSEAFF
NA	NA	TRBJ2-5	TRBV7-2	TGTGCCAGCAGCTCCCCACAGACCCAGTACTTC	CASSSPQTQYF
NA	NA	TRBJ2-7	TRBV28	TGTGCCAGCAGTTCAACCGGGACTTCAACCTACGAGCAGTACTTC	CASSSTGTSTYEQYF
NA	NA	TRBJ2-1	TRBV7-8	TGTGCCAGCAGCCCAAATGCCCACCAGGCTGAGCAGTTCTTC	CASSPNAHQAEQFF
NA	NA	TRBJ1-2	TRBV3-1	TGTGCCAGCAGCCAAGCCCCGGCGTATGGCTACACCTTC	CASSQAPAYGYTF
few	NA	TRBJ2-1	TRBV6-2/TRBV6-3	TGTGCCAGCAGTTACCGGCAGGGCGAGGGGTTTAACAATGAGCAGTTCTTC	CASSYRQGEGFNNEQFF
few	NA	TRBJ1-2	TRBV20-1	TGCAGTGCTAGAGGTCACTATGGCTACACCTTC	CSARGHYGYTF
many	NA	TRBJ2-5	TRBV7-6	TGTGCCAGCAGCCCTACCAGGGTTGAGACCCAGTACTTC	CASSPTRVETQYF
few	TRBD2	TRBJ2-3	TRBV6-1	TGTGCCAGCAATCGTCCTGGCGGGGGGTATAACACAGATACGCAGTATTTT	CASNRPGGGYNTDTQYF
few	NA	TRBJ1-1	TRBV12-3/TRBV12-4	TGTGCCAGCAAACCTAGGGACACTGAAGCTTTCTTT	CASKPRDTEAFF
NA	NA	TRBJ2-5	TRBV3-1	TGTGCCAGCAGCCAAGAGGCGCCAGGGAAAGAGACCCAGTACTTC	CASSQEAPGKETQYF
NA	NA	TRBJ2-3	TRBV18	TGTGCCAGCTCACCAATGGGGGCGGATACGCAGTATTTT	CASSPMGADTQYF
NA	NA	TRBJ2-7	TRBV5-1	TGCGCCAGCATGGTAGGCAGGGGCCTCCACAGAACCTCCTACGAGCAGTACTTC	CASMVGRGLHRTSYEQYF
few	NA	TRBJ2-3	TRBV5-1	TGCGCCAGCACCGGACAGGGAGGGATAGGCACAGATACGCAGTATTTT	CASTGQGGIGTDTQYF
few	NA	TRBJ1-1	TRBV10-3	TGTGCCATCAGCCACGGTACGATGAACACTGAAGCTTTCTTT	CAISHGTMNTEAFF
NA	TRBD2	TRBJ2-7	TRBV12-3/TRBV12-4	TGTGCCAGCAGTCCGAGGGGACTAGCGGGGACCTACGAGCAGTACTTC	CASSPRGLAGTYEQYF
NA	NA	TRBJ2-7	TRBV7-2	TGTGCCAGCAGCCCCCGGGGTGGGCAGTCGGGATCGGGCGAGCAGTACTTC	CASSPRGGQSGSGEQYF
NA	NA	TRBJ2-7	TRBV2	TGTGCCAGCAGATTCACAGGGACCTACGAGCAGTACTTC	CASRFTGTYEQYF
NA	NA	TRBJ2-7	TRBV7-2	TGTGCCAGCAGCTTGCTCGGGACAGCCGATGGGACTAGTGGAGACTTC	CASSLLGTADGTSGDF
NA	TRBD1	TRBJ1-1	TRBV6-5	TGTGCCAGCAGTTACTCGGGGCCAGGGGGAACTGAAGCTTTCTTT	CASSYSGPGGTEAFF
many	TRBD1	TRBJ2-3	TRBV5-1	TGCGCCAGCAGCCTCCGACAGGGAGATACGCAGTATTTT	CASSLRQGDTQYF
NA	NA	TRBJ2-5	TRBV12-3/TRBV12-4	TGTGCCAGCAGTTTTTCGGAACCGGGACCCCAGTACTTC	CASSFSEPGPQYF
few	NA	TRBJ2-1	TRBV6-5	TGTGCCAGCAGTTACACTGGGGGCACCTACAATGAGCAGTTCTTC	CASSYTGGTYNEQFF
NA	NA	TRBJ1-5	TRBV28	TGTGCCAGCAGTTTCGGACGGATTCAGCCCCAGCATTTT	CASSFGRIQPQHF
few	TRBD1	TRBJ1-5	TRBV6-1	TGTGCCAGCAGTCGAGGACGGACAGGGGATGGGCAGCCCCAGCATTTT	CASSRGRTGDGQPQHF
NA	TRBD1	TRBJ2-7	TRBV13	TGTGCCAGCAGCTTAACGGGTAGGGGGACAGGGAACTACGAGCAGTACTTC	CASSLTGRGTGNYEQYF
NA	NA	TRBJ2-5	TRBV4-1	TGCGCCAGCAGCCAGGGGGACGCGGGAGAGACCCAGTACTTC	CASSQGDAGETQYF
NA	NA	TRBJ1-5	TRBV6-1	TGTGCCAGCAGTCCCTACACGGGACACCTCAATCAGCCCCAGCATTTT	CASSPYTGHLNQPQHF
NA	NA	TRBJ2-7	TRBV9	TGTGCCAGCAGCGTAGGAGGGGGGGGAGAGCAGTACTTC	CASSVGGGGEQYF
NA	TRBD1	TRBJ1-4	TRBV24-1	TGTGCCACCAGTGACCCAAGGACAGGGGGGTCTGAAAAACTGTTTTTT	CATSDPRTGGSEKLFF
few	NA	TRBJ2-5	TRBV12-3/TRBV12-4	TGTGCCAGCAGGCTAGGACAGCAAGAGACCCAGTACTTC	CASRLGQQETQYF
NA	TRBD2	TRBJ2-1	TRBV5-1	TGCGCCAGCAGCTTAATAGCGGGGGGGGCTTATGAGCAGTTCTTC	CASSLIAGGAYEQFF
NA	NA	TRBJ2-5	TRBV5-1	TGCGCCAGCAGCGTAGGCTTACAAGAGACCCAGTACTTC	CASSVGLQETQYF
NA	TRBD2	TRBJ2-3	TRBV9	TGTGCCAGCAGCCCACGACTAGCGGGGAAATGGGATACGCAGTATTTT	CASSPRLAGKWDTQYF
NA	NA	TRBJ2-5	TRBV7-2	TGTGCCAGCAGCTTACTGCCCATCCAAGAGACCCAGTACTTC	CASSLLPIQETQYF
NA	NA	TRBJ1-5	TRBV28	TGTGCCAGCACGAGAGACGTTCAGCCCCAGCATTTT	CASTRDVQPQHF
NA	NA	TRBJ2-5	TRBV5-8	TGTGCCAGCAGCCCAGGCCGGGGGACTCCTGGAGAGACCCAGTACTTC	CASSPGRGTPGETQYF
NA	TRBD2	TRBJ2-1	TRBV5-1	TGCGCCAGCACCTCTAGCGGGGGGGCCGGCAATGAGCAGTTCTTC	CASTSSGGAGNEQFF
few	NA	TRBJ2-2	TRBV20-1	TGCAGTGCTAGAGATCCCGGACGGAGCACCGGGGAGCTGTTTTTT	CSARDPGRSTGELFF
NA	NA	TRBJ2-7	TRBV12-3/TRBV12-4	TGTGCCAGCAGCCCGGCTCTTTCTTCCGGCGAGCAGTACTTC	CASSPALSSGEQYF
few	TRBD1	TRBJ1-4	TRBV12-3/TRBV12-4	TGTGCCAGCAGTTTACGTGGGACAGTTAATGAAAAACTGTTTTTT	CASSLRGTVNEKLFF
NA	NA	TRBJ2-1	TRBV5-6	TGTGCCAGCAGCGGCACGGGGGGCACCTACAATGAGCAGTTCTTC	CASSGTGGTYNEQFF
NA	NA	TRBJ2-2	TRBV3-1	TGTGCCAGCAGCCAAGGACAAGTGACCGGGGAGCTGTTTTTT	CASSQGQVTGELFF
few	NA	TRBJ2-5	TRBV9	TGTGCCAGCAGCGTAGGTCTAGCGAAGACCCAGTACTTC	CASSVGLAKTQYF
few	TRBD1	TRBJ1-5	TRBV20-1	TGCAGTGCTAGCTGGACAGGAAACTTTTATAGCAATCAGCCCCAGCATTTT	CSASWTGNFYSNQPQHF
NA	NA	TRBJ2-7	TRBV9	TGTGCCAGCAGCGTAGGAGTGGGGTTATACGAGCAGTACTTC	CASSVGVGLYEQYF
NA	TRBD2	TRBJ2-7	TRBV3-1	TGTGCCAGCAGCCAAGACTTAACTAGCGGACCCTACGAGCAGTACTTC	CASSQDLTSGPYEQYF
NA	TRBD1	TRBJ2-2	TRBV29-1	TGCAGCGCCGGGACAGACGCGAACACCGGGGAGCTGTTTTTT	CSAGTDANTGELFF